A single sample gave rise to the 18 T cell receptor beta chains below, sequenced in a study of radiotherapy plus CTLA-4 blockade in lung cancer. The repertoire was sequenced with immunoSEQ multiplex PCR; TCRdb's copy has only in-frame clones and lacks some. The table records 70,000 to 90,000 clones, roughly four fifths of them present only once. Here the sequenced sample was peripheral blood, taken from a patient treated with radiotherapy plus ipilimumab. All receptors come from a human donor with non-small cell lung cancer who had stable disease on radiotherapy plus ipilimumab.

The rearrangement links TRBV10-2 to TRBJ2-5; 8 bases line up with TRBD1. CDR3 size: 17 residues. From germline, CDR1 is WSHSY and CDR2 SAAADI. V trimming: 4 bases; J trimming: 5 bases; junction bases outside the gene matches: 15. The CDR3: CASSVGRIGQGGETQYF. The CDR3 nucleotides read TGCGCCAGCAGTGTGGGGCGGATAGGACAGGGTGGGGAGACCCAGTACTTC.

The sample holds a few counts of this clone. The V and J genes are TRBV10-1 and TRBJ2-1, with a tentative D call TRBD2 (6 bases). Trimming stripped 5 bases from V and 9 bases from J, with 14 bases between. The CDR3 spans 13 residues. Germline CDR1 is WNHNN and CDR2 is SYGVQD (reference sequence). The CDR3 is CASSSSLAGEQFF. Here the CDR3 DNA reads TGCGCCAGCAGTTCGTCACTAGCCGGTGAGCAGTTCTTC.

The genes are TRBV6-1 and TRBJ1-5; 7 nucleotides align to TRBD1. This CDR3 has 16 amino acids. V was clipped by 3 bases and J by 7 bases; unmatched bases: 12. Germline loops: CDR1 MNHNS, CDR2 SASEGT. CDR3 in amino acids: CASSEIETGTLQPQHF. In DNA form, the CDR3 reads TGTGCCAGCAGTGAGATTGAGACAGGGACCTTACAGCCCCAGCATTTT.

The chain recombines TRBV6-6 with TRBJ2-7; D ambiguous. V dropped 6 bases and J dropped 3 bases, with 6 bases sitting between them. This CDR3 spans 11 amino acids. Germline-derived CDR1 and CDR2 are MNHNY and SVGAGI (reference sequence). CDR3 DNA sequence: TGTGCCAGCAGGAGTGTCTACGAGCAGTACTTC. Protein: CASRSVYEQYF.

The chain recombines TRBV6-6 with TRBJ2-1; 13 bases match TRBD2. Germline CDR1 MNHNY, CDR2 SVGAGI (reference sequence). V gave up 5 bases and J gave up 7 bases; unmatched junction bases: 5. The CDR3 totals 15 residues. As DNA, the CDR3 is TGTGCCAGCAGTCCCGGGACTAGCGGGACGAATGAGCAGTTCTTC. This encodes CASSPGTSGTNEQFF.

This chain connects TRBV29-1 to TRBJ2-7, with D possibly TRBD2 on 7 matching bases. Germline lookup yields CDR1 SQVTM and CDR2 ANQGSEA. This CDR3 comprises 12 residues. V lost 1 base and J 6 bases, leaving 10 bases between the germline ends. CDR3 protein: CSVEGRGGEQYF. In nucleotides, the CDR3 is TGCAGCGTTGAAGGGAGGGGGGGCGAGCAGTACTTC.

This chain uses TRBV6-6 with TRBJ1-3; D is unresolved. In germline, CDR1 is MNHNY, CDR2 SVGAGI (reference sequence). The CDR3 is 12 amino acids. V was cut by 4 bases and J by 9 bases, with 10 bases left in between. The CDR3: CASSSSVGTIYF. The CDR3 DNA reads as TGTGCCAGCAGTTCCTCGGTCGGCACCATATATTTT.

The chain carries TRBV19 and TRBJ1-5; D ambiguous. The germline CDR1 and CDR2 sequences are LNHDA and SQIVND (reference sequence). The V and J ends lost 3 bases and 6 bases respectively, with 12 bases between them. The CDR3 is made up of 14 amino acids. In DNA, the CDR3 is TGTGCCAGTAGTATTAAGCAGGCCGGTCAGCCCCAGCATTTT. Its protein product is CASSIKQAGQPQHF.

The CDR3 DNA sequence: TGTGCCAGCACCGGCCAGCTCGACTATGGCTACACCTTC. Translated, it gives CASTGQLDYGYTF. The chain joins TRBV6-5 to TRBJ1-2; D not resolved. This CDR3 comprises 13 residues. Germline CDR1 and CDR2: MNHEY and SVGAGI. Trimming took 7 bases from V and 3 from J, leaving 12 bases between them.

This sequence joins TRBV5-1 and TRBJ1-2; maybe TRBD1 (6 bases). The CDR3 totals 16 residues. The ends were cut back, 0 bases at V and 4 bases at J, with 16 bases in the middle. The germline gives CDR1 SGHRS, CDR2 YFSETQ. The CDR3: CASSLGGTGNLYGYTF. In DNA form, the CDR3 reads TGCGCCAGCAGCTTGGGGGGAACAGGGAACCTCTATGGCTACACCTTC.

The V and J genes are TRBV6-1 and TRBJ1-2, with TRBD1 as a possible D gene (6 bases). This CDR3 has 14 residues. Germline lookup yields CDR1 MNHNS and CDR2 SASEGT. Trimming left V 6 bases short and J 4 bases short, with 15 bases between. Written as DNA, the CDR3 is TGTGCCAGCAGAGGAGGGGGAACTATCTATGGCTACACCTTC. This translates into CASRGGGTIYGYTF.

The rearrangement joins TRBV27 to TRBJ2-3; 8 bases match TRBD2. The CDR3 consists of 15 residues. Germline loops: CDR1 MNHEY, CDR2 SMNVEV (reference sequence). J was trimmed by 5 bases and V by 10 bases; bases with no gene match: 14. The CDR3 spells CATAPGAGGLDTQYF. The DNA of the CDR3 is TGTGCCACCGCCCCTGGGGCGGGAGGATTAGATACGCAGTATTTT.

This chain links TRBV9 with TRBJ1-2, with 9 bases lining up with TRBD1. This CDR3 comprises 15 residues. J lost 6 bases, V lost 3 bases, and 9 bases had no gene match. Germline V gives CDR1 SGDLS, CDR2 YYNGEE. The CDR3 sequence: CASSAEDRGSDGYTF. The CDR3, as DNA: TGTGCCAGCAGCGCCGAGGACAGGGGATCGGATGGCTACACCTTC.

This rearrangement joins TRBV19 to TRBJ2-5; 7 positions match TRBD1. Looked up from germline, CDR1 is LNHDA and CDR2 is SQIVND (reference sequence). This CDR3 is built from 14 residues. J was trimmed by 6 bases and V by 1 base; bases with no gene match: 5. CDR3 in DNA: TGTGCCAGTAGTATAGCTAGGACAGGACAGACCCAGTACTTC. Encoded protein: CASSIARTGQTQYF. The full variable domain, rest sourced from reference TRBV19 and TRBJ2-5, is DGGITQSPKYLFRKEGQNVTLSCEQNLNHDAMYWYRQDPGQGLRLIYYSQIVNDFQKGDIAEGYSVSREKKESFPLTVTSAQKNPTAFYLCASSIARTGQTQYFGPGTRLLVL.

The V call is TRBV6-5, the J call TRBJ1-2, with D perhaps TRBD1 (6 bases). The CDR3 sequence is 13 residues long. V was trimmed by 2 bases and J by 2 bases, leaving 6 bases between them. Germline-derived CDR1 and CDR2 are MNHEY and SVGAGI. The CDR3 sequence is CASSYDRNYGYTF. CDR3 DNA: TGTGCCAGCAGTTACGACAGGAACTATGGCTACACCTTC.

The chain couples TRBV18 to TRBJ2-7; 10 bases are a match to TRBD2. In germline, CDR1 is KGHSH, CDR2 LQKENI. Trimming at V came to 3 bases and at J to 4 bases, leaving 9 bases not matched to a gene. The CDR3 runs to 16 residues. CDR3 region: CASSPQRSGGLYEQYF. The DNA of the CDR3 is TGTGCCAGCTCACCCCAGCGTAGCGGGGGGTTATACGAGCAGTACTTC.

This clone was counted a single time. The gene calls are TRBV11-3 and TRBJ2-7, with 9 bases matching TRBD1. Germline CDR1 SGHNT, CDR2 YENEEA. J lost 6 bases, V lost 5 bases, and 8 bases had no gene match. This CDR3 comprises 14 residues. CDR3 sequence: CASSPRQGVGEQYF. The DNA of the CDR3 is TGTGCCAGCAGCCCCCGACAGGGGGTCGGCGAGCAGTACTTC.

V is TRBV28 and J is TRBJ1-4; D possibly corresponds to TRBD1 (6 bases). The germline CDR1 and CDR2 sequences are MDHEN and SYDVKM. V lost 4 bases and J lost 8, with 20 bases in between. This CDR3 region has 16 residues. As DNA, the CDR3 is TGTGCCAGCAGTTCCCCCCAAGGGGGAGGTAACGAAAAACTGTTTTTT. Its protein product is CASSSPQGGGNEKLFF.